The sequence of this T cell receptor (beta chain) was determined in a study of CXCR3-negative and CXCR3-positive naive CD8 T cells. TRB cDNA libraries were made by UMI-labeled 5' RACE. TCRdb reprocessed the 5' RACE reads and stores each CDR3 protein as one record, lacking DNA. The listing records fewer than 80,000 distinct CDR3 sequences. The germline V gene encodes CDR1 SEHNR and CDR2 FQNEAQ (reference sequence). The CDR3 has 15 amino acids. The sequenced sample consisted of naive CXCR3- CD8+ T cells from blood. Regarding subset: CD45RO-CCR7+CD27+CD95- naive CD8+ T cells lacking CXCR3 (TNR3-). The source of this sequence is a human donor in good health. Some clones in this sample may be carry-over from other donors' samples. The chain carries TRBV7-9 and TRBJ2-5; checking the TCRdb D call of TRBD2 is not possible without DNA. The CDR3 sequence is CASSPLNAAQETQYF.